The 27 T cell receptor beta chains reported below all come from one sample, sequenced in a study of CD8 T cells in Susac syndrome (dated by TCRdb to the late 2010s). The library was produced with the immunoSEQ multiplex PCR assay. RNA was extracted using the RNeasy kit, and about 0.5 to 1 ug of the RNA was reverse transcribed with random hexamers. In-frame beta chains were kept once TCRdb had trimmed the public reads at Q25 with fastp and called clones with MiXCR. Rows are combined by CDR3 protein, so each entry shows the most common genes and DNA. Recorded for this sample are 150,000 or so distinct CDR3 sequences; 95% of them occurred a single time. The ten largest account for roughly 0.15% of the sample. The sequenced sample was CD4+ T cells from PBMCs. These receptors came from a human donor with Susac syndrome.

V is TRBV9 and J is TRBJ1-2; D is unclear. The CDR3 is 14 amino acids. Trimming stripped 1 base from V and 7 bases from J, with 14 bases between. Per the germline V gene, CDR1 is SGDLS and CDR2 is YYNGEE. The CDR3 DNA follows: TGTGCCAGCAGCGTATCCGGGCCTCTGGGTGGCTACACCTTC. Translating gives CASSVSGPLGGYTF. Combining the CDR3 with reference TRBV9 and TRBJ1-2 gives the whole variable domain DSGVTQTPKHLITATGQRVTLRCSPRSGDLSVYWYQQSLDQGLQFLIQYYNGEERAKGNILERFSAQQFPDLHSELNLSSLELGDSALYFCASSVSGPLGGYTFGSGTRLTVV.

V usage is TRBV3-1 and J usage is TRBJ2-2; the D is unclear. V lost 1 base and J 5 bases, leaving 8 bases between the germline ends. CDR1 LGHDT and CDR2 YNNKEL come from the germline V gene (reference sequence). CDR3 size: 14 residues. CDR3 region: CASSQVTGTGELFF. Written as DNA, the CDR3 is TGTGCCAGCAGCCAAGTAACCGGGACCGGGGAGCTGTTTTTT.

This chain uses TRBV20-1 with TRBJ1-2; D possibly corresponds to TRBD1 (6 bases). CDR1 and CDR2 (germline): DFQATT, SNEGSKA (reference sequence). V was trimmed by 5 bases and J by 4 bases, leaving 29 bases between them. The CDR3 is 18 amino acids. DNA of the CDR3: TGCAGTGCTCGTTCCTGGGCCCCGGAACAGGGTGCCTCCTATGGCTACACCTTC. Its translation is CSARSWAPEQGASYGYTF.

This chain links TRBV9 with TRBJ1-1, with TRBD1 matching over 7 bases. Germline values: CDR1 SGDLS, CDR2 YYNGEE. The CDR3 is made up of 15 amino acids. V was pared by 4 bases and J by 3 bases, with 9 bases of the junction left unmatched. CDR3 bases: TGTGCCAGCAGCCCAGGGGGGGGGCAGGACACTGAAGCTTTCTTT. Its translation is CASSPGGGQDTEAFF.

CDR3 in amino acids: CATRTVWSGANVLTF. The CDR3 bases are TGTGCCACCAGGACAGTTTGGTCTGGGGCCAACGTCCTGACTTTC. V and J are TRBV19 and TRBJ2-6; the D gene is possibly TRBD1 (6 bases). V gave up 10 bases and J gave up 1 base, with 14 bases separating them. The CDR3 runs 15 residues. Germline V gene data show CDR1 as LNHDA and CDR2 as SQIVND (reference sequence).

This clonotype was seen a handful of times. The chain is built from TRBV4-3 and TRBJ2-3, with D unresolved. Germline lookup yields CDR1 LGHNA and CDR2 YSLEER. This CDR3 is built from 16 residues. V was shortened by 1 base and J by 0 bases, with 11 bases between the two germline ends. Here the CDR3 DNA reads TGCGCCAGCAGCCAAGCGAACCTGATAAGCACAGATACGCAGTATTTT. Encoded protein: CASSQANLISTDTQYF.

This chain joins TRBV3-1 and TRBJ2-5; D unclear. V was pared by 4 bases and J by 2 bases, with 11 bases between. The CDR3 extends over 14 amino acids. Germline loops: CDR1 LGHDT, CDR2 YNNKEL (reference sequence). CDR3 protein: CASSRRTVQETQYF. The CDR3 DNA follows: TGTGCCAGCAGCCGCAGGACGGTACAAGAGACCCAGTACTTC.

The CDR3 loop is CASSLGTEGSKLFF. The CDR3 coding sequence is TGTGCCAGCAGCCTGGGGACCGAAGGATCAAAACTGTTTTTT. This rearrangement joins TRBV3-1 to TRBJ1-4; a weak D match, TRBD1 (5 bases). V was pared by 4 bases and J by 10 bases, with 16 bases between. In germline, CDR1 is LGHDT, CDR2 YNNKEL (reference sequence). The length of the CDR3 is 14 residues.

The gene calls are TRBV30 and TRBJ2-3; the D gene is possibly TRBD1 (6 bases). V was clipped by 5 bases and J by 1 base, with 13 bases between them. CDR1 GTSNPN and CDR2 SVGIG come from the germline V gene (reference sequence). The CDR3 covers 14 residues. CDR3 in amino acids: CAWVDRPGTDTQYF. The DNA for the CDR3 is TGTGCCTGGGTGGACAGACCCGGCACAGATACGCAGTATTTT.

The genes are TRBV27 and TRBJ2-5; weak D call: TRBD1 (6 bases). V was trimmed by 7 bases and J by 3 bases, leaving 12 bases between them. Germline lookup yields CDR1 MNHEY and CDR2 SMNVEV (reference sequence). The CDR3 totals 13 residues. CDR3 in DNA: TGTGCCAGCAACCTGGACAGCGAAGAGACCCAGTACTTC. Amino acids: CASNLDSEETQYF.

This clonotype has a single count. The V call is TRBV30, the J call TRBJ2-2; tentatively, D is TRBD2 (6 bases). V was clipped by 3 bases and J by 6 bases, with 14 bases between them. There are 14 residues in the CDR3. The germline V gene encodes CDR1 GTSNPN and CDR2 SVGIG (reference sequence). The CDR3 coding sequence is TGTGCCTGGAGCCCTAAATGGGAGGCCGGGGAGCTGTTTTTT. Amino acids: CAWSPKWEAGELFF.

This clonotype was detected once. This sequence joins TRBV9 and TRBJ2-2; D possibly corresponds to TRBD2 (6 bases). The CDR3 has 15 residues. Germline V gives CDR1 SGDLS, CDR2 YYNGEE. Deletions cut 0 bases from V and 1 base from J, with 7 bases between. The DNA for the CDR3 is TGTGCCAGCAGCGTAGGAGCGGGGAACACCGGGGAGCTGTTTTTT. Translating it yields CASSVGAGNTGELFF. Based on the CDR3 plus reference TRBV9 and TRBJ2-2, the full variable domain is DSGVTQTPKHLITATGQRVTLRCSPRSGDLSVYWYQQSLDQGLQFLIQYYNGEERAKGNILERFSAQQFPDLHSELNLSSLELGDSALYFCASSVGAGNTGELFFGEGSRLTVL.

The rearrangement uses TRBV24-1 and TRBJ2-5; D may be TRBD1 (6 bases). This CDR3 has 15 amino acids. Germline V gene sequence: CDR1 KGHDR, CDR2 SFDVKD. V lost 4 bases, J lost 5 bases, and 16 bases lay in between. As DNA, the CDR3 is TGTGCCACCAGTGACCCGACAGGACGGTTGGAGACCCAGTACTTC. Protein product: CATSDPTGRLETQYF.

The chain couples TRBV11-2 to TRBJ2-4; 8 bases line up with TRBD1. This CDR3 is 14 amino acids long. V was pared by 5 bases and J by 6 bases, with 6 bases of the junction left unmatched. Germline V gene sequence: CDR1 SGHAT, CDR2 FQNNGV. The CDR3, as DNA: TGTGCCAGCAGCAAGGACAGGGTCATAAACATTCAGTACTTC. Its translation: CASSKDRVINIQYF. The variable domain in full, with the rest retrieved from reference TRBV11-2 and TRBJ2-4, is EAGVAQSPRYKIIEKRQSVAFWCNPISGHATLYWYQQILGQGPKLLIQFQNNGVVDDSQLPKDRFSAERLKGVDSTLKIQPAKLEDSAVYLCASSKDRVINIQYFGAGTRLSVL.

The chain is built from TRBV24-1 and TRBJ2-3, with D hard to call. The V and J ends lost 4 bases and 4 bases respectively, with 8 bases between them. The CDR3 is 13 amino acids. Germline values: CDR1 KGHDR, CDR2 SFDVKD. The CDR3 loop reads CATSDPPADTQYF. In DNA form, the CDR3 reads TGTGCCACCAGTGACCCCCCTGCAGATACGCAGTATTTT.

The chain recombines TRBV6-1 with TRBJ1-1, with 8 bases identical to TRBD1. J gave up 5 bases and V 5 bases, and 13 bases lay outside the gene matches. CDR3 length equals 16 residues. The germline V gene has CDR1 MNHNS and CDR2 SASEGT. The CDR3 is CASSQTGDSLWTEAFF. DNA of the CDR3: TGTGCCAGCAGTCAGACAGGGGACTCCCTGTGGACTGAAGCTTTCTTT.

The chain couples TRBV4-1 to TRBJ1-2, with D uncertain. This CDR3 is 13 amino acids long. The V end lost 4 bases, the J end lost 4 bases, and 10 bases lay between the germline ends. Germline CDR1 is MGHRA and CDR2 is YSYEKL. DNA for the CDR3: TGCGCCAGCAGCCTCCAGGACGGCTATGGCTACACCTTC. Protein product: CASSLQDGYGYTF.

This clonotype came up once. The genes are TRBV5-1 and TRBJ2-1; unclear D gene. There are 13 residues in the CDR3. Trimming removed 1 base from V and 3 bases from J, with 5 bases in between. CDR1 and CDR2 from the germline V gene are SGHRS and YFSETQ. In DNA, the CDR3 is TGCGCCAGCAGCTTGTCGGGCTACAATGAGCAGTTCTTC. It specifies CASSLSGYNEQFF.

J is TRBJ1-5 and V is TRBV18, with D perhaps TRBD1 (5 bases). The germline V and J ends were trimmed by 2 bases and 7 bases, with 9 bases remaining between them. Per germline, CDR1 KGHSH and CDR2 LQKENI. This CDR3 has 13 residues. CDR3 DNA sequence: TGTGCCAGCTCACCAGGGGGTGGCCAGCCCCAGCATTTT. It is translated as CASSPGGGQPQHF.

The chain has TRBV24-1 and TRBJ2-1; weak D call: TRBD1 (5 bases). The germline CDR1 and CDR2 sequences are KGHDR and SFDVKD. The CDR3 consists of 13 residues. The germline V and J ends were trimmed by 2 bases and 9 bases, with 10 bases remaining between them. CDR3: CATSDYVRGEQFF. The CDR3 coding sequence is TGTGCCACCAGTGATTATGTTAGGGGTGAGCAGTTCTTC.

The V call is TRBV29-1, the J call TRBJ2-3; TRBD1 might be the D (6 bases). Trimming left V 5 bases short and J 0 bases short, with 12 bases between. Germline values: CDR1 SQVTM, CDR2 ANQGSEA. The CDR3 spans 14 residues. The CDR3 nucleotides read TGCAGCGTTTCCAGGGGAAGTAGCACAGATACGCAGTATTTT. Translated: CSVSRGSSTDTQYF.

The CDR3 region has the DNA TGCAGCGTTGTAGAGGGCAATCAGCCCCAGCATTTT. Protein product: CSVVEGNQPQHF. The rearrangement joins TRBV29-1 to TRBJ1-5; D unresolved. CDR1 is SQVTM, CDR2 ANQGSEA, per germline. V dropped 4 bases and J dropped 2 bases, with 6 bases sitting between them. CDR3 length equals 12 residues.

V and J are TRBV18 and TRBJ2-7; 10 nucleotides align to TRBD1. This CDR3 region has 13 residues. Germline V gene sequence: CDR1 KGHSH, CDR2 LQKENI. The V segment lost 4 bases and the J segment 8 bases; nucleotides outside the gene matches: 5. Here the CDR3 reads CASSLGTGAQQYF. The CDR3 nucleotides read TGTGCCAGCTCACTAGGGACAGGGGCCCAGCAGTACTTC.

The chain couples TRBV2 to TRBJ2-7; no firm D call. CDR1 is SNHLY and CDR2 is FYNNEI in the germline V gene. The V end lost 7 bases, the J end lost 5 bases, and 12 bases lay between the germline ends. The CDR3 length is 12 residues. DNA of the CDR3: TGTGCCAGCACCCAGACCGGTAACGAGCAGTACTTC. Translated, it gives CASTQTGNEQYF.

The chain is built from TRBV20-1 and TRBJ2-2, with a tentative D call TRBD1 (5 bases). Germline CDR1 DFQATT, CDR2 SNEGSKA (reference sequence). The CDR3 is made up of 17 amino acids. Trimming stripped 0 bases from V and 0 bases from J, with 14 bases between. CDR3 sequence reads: CSARDLRAYSNTGELFF. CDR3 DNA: TGCAGTGCTAGAGATCTCAGGGCTTACTCGAACACCGGGGAGCTGTTTTTT.

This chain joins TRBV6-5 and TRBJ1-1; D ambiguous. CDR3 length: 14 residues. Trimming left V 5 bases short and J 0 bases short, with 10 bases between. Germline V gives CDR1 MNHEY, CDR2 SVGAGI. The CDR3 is CASSEPGMNTEAFF. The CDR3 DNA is TGTGCCAGCAGTGAACCAGGTATGAACACTGAAGCTTTCTTT.

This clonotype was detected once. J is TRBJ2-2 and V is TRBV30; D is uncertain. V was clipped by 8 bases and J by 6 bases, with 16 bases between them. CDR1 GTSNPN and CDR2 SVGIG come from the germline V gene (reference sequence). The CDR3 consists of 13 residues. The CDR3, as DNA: TGTGCCGGTAACCGATGGACGTCCGGGGAGCTGTTTTTT. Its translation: CAGNRWTSGELFF.